This TCR beta chain was sequenced for a study of T cell repertoires in cytomegalovirus infection. In germline, CDR1 is MNHEY, CDR2 SVGEGT. The CDR3 consists of 16 residues. Deletions cut 8 bases from V and 2 bases from J, with 22 bases between. This clonotype was seen more than once but under ten times. In TCRdb, the reads were re-called with MiXCR into one record per CDR3 protein. Of 150,000 or so distinct CDR3 sequences in the sample, approximately 17% were seen once. The TCR was taken from a human donor in good health (CMV status not recorded). Some clones in this sample may be carry-over from other donors' samples. Sequenced material: CD8+ T cells from PBMCs. The chain employs TRBV6-2 or TRBV6-3 and TRBJ2-7; perhaps TRBD2 as D (5 bases). The CDR3 region has the DNA TGTGCCAGCCTTTCGTTGGAGGCTAGAACCGCCTACGAGCAGTACTTC. This sequence encodes CASLSLEARTAYEQYF.